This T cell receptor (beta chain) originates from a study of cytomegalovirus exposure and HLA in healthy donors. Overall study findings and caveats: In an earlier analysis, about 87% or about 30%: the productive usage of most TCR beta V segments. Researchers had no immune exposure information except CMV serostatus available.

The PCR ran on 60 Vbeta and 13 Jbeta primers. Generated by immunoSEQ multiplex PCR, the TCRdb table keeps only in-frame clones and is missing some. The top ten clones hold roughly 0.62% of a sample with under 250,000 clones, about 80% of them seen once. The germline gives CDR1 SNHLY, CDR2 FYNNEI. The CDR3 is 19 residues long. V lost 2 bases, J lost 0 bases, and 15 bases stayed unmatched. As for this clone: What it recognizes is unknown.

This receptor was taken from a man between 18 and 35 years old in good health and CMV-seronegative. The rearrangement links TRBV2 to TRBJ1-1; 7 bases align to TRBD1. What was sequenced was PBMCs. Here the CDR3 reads CASSEYRQGLNSMNTEAFF. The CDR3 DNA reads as TGTGCCAGCAGTGAATACCGACAGGGCCTTAACTCCATGAACACTGAAGCTTTCTTT.